Below are 22 T cell receptor beta chains sequenced from a single sample in a study of blood T cell repertoires in COVID-19. Assay: immunoSEQ multiplex PCR; the TCRdb copy retains only in-frame clones and omits some. The sample includes over 45,000 clones, approximately 82% seen only once; the top ten take approximately 12%. Sequenced: peripheral blood. The receptors come from a human donor in a cohort sampled during active COVID-19.

This clone was seen only once. The CDR3 DNA follows: TGTGCCAGCAGTCGGGTCCCGGGACAAATCATGAACACTGAAGCTTTCTTT. Translated: CASSRVPGQIMNTEAFF. The chain employs TRBV6-2 or TRBV6-3 and TRBJ1-1, with a weak D call TRBD1 (6 bases). CDR1 and CDR2 (germline): MNHEY, SVGEGT. This CDR3 spans 17 amino acids. Trimming pared 5 bases from V and 0 bases from J, leaving 19 bases between.

This clone was observed a single time. V and J are TRBV2 and TRBJ1-2; the match to TRBD1 covers 7 bases. The germline CDR1 and CDR2 sequences are SNHLY and FYNNEI. The V and J ends lost 11 bases and 7 bases, in that order; junction bases with no gene match: 10. CDR3 length: 12 residues. This CDR3 reads CARETGTSGYTF. CDR3 in DNA: TGTGCCCGGGAGACAGGGACCTCTGGCTACACCTTC.

The V call is TRBV15, the J call TRBJ1-4; D unclear. The CDR3 runs to 17 residues. Germline CDR1 reads LNHNV; CDR2 reads YYDKDF (reference sequence). With 1 base removed from V and 3 bases from J, the gap between germline ends came to 15 bases. The CDR3 is CATSRVVGRRSNEKLFF. The CDR3 DNA is TGTGCCACCAGCAGAGTCGTTGGACGGAGGTCTAATGAAAAACTGTTTTTT.

The chain links TRBV7-2 to TRBJ1-3; no reliable D call. Per germline, CDR1 SGHTA and CDR2 FQGNSA. Deletions cut 3 bases from V and 8 bases from J, with 5 bases between. The CDR3 length is 11 residues. Written as DNA, the CDR3 is TGTGCCAGCAGCTTGGCTGACACCATATATTTT. Translation: CASSLADTIYF.

This clone has only one observation. The CDR3 sequence is CASSPSANYGYTF. The CDR3 nucleotides read TGTGCCAGCAGTCCGTCTGCTAACTATGGCTACACCTTC. The J gene is TRBJ1-2, the V gene TRBV28, with no clear D. Germline CDR1 is MDHEN and CDR2 is SYDVKM. The V and J ends lost 5 bases and 0 bases respectively, with 7 bases between them. The CDR3 contains 13 residues.

This clone was seen a handful of times. The chain employs TRBV19 and TRBJ2-2; 8 positions agree with TRBD1. Losses at the gene ends were 3 bases for V and 6 bases for J; bases not matched to a gene: 15. The CDR3 is 18 residues long. The germline V gene encodes CDR1 LNHDA and CDR2 SQIVND (reference sequence). CDR3 DNA sequence: TGTGCCAGTAGTATTTCCTTTGGGGCAGGGGGCGCTTCCGGGGAGCTGTTTTTT. It codes for CASSISFGAGGASGELFF.

This chain links TRBV7-8 with TRBJ2-3; 9 bases are shared with TRBD1. The CDR3 contains 15 residues. J gave up 4 bases and V 1 base, and 3 bases lay outside the gene matches. CDR1 and CDR2 (germline): SGHVS, FQNEAQ. As DNA, the CDR3 is TGTGCCAGCAGCTTAGTAACAGGGGGCTCAGATACGCAGTATTTT. It is translated as CASSLVTGGSDTQYF.

This clone was counted between two and nine times. The rearrangement links TRBV19 to TRBJ2-1, with a weak D call TRBD1 (6 bases). The V gene lost 3 bases and the J gene lost 9 bases, with 15 bases spanning the gap. The CDR3 runs 14 residues. CDR1 and CDR2 from the germline V gene are LNHDA and SQIVND (reference sequence). In nucleotides, the CDR3 is TGTGCCAGTAGTATCTCCCCCCAGGGGTTTGAGCAGTTCTTC. Translation: CASSISPQGFEQFF.

The chain links TRBV7-9 to TRBJ2-3; TRBD2 might be the D (5 bases). The CDR3 runs to 13 residues. Germline CDR1 SEHNR, CDR2 FQNEAQ (reference sequence). With 5 bases removed from V and 5 bases from J, the gap between germline ends came to 11 bases. Here the CDR3 reads CASSPAGEDTQYF. The CDR3 DNA follows: TGTGCCAGCAGCCCCGCCGGGGAAGATACGCAGTATTTT.

J is TRBJ2-5 and V is TRBV28; 11 positions match TRBD1. Germline V gene data show CDR1 as MDHEN and CDR2 as SYDVKM. This CDR3 contains 17 residues. With 2 bases clipped from V and 4 bases from J, the junction kept 9 bases outside the gene matches. The CDR3 coding sequence is TGTGCCAGCAGTTTAAAATGGACAGGGGGCTCTGCAGAGACCCAGTACTTC. This gives the protein CASSLKWTGGSAETQYF.

The chain combines TRBV7-9 with TRBJ2-7; 7 nucleotides agree with TRBD1. From germline, CDR1 is SEHNR and CDR2 FQNEAQ (reference sequence). This CDR3 has 14 residues. Germline trimming cut 1 base from V and 6 bases from J; bases unmatched to any gene: 6. The DNA for the CDR3 is TGTGCCAGCAGCTTAGAGGGGGCCCTAATCGAGCAGTACTTC. Its protein product is CASSLEGALIEQYF.

The chain is built from TRBV4-2 and TRBJ2-7; D not certain. The V gene's germline CDR1 is LGHNA and CDR2 YNFKEQ. The CDR3 contains 15 residues. Trimming cost V 0 bases and J 6 bases, with 15 bases left between them. CDR3 nucleotides: TGTGCCAGCAGCCAAGATTCCCAGGTCCCCCGCGAGCAGTACTTC. It is translated as CASSQDSQVPREQYF.

The chain employs TRBV4-2 and TRBJ2-7, with TRBD1 matching 11 bases. CDR1 LGHNA and CDR2 YNFKEQ come from the germline V gene. The CDR3 length is 17 residues. With 0 bases clipped from V and 1 base from J, the junction kept 5 bases outside the gene matches. CDR3 protein: CASSQEWGTGGSYEQYF. CDR3 DNA sequence: TGTGCCAGCAGCCAAGAATGGGGGACAGGGGGTTCCTACGAGCAGTACTTC.

The CDR3 is CASSEYQRGYGNTIYF. CDR3 DNA: TGTGCCAGCAGTGAATATCAAAGGGGCTATGGAAACACCATATATTTT. This chain joins TRBV2 and TRBJ1-3; D perhaps matches TRBD1 (5 bases). V was shortened by 2 bases and J by 3 bases, with 14 bases between the two germline ends. CDR1 and CDR2 from the germline V gene are SNHLY and FYNNEI. The CDR3 spans 16 residues.

The chain is built from TRBV2 and TRBJ2-7, with D tentatively TRBD2 (6 bases). The CDR3 length is 14 residues. Germline CDR1 and CDR2: SNHLY and FYNNEI. Trimming stripped 7 bases from V and 2 bases from J, with 15 bases between. CDR3 DNA: TGTGCCAGCATCCTAGCCGGAGGGCCCTACGAGCAGTACTTC. Amino acids: CASILAGGPYEQYF.

This sequence joins TRBV7-9 and TRBJ1-1; no clear D gene. V was pared by 0 bases and J by 7 bases, with 12 bases between. Germline CDR1 SEHNR, CDR2 FQNEAQ (reference sequence). The CDR3 has 14 amino acids. CDR3 nucleotide sequence: TGTGCCAGCAGCTTAGCGTTGGGCGACAATGAAGCTTTCTTT. Protein: CASSLALGDNEAFF.

This clone was observed a few times. The V gene is TRBV5-1, the J gene TRBJ2-7; D unclear. Trimming cost V 0 bases and J 3 bases, with 13 bases left between them. The CDR3 spans 15 residues. Germline V lookup: CDR1 SGHRS, CDR2 YFSETQ. The CDR3 sequence: CASSLVAGVVYEQYF. CDR3 bases: TGCGCCAGCAGCTTGGTGGCCGGAGTTGTCTACGAGCAGTACTTC.

This clone was seen a few times. The chain carries TRBV25-1 and TRBJ2-7; D unclear. Germline values: CDR1 MGHDK, CDR2 SYGVNS. CDR3 length: 11 amino acids. The V end lost 4 bases, the J end lost 5 bases, and 6 bases lay between the germline ends. The CDR3 DNA sequence: TGTGCCAGCAGTGTATACAACGAGCAGTACTTC. It specifies CASSVYNEQYF.

This chain uses TRBV5-1 with TRBJ2-6; TRBD1 is a possible D gene (5 bases). CDR1 is SGHRS, CDR2 YFSETQ, per germline. With 0 bases removed from V and 0 bases from J, the gap between germline ends came to 10 bases. The CDR3 runs to 17 residues. The CDR3 region has the DNA TGCGCCAGCAGCTTGGGGGCGACAGTCTCTGGGGCCAACGTCCTGACTTTC. This codes for CASSLGATVSGANVLTF.

The CDR3 loop reads CASSMDREDGYTF. In DNA, the CDR3 is TGTGCCAGCAGCATGGACAGGGAGGATGGCTACACCTTC. The chain employs TRBV9 and TRBJ1-2; the match to TRBD1 covers 8 bases. V gave up 4 bases and J gave up 6 bases; unmatched junction bases: 5. The CDR3 contains 13 residues. Germline-derived CDR1 and CDR2 are SGDLS and YYNGEE. The full variable domain, its missing parts supplied by reference TRBV9 and TRBJ1-2, is DSGVTQTPKHLITATGQRVTLRCSPRSGDLSVYWYQQSLDQGLQFLIQYYNGEERAKGNILERFSAQQFPDLHSELNLSSLELGDSALYFCASSMDREDGYTFGSGTRLTVV.

This sequence joins TRBV6-2 or TRBV6-3 and TRBJ2-7; D gene uncertain. V was shortened by 6 bases and J by 1 base, with 13 bases between the two germline ends. Germline lookup yields CDR1 MNHEY and CDR2 SVGEGT. The CDR3 extends over 14 amino acids. CDR3 protein: CASSPRRGSYEQYF. CDR3 nucleotide sequence: TGTGCCAGCAGCCCGAGGAGAGGTTCCTACGAGCAGTACTTC.

This clone has a single count. The CDR3 is CASSFSRTEAFF. CDR3 DNA: TGTGCCAGCAGCTTTTCTAGGACAGAAGCTTTCTTT. J is TRBJ1-1 and V is TRBV7-2, with a possible D match to TRBD1 (5 bases). The CDR3 runs 12 residues. Trimming removed 3 bases at V and 8 bases at J, with 10 bases between. Germline V gives CDR1 SGHTA, CDR2 FQGNSA.